The clone carrying this T cell receptor beta chain was detected only once. As processed by the authors: Amplified reference gene primers provided the basis for estimating nucleated cell counts. Clones were sequenced by immunoSEQ multiplex PCR, and TCRdb holds only the in-frame ones, with some missing. Clone size and the V and J calls come from that table; the DNA yielded D and trimming. The sample consists of over 100,000 clones, roughly 76% of them appearing once. V was pared by 7 bases and J by 2 bases, with 7 bases between. CDR1 KGHDR and CDR2 SFDVKD come from the germline V gene. The CDR3 sequence is 13 residues long. This sample is part of a study of blood T cell repertoires in COVID-19. Study summary: Acute and convalescent COVID-19 samples came from the United States, Italy and Spain. PBMCs, B-cell-depleted T cells, or T cells were the source of the cDNA or gDNA that made up the material.

The rearrangement joins TRBV24-1 to TRBJ2-2; D uncertain. Sequences were obtained from peripheral blood. The TCR was taken from a human donor in a cohort sampled during active COVID-19. CDR3 coding DNA: TGTGCCACCAGCCTCTCCAACACCGGGGAGCTGTTTTTT. This codes for CATSLSNTGELFF.